One T cell receptor (beta chain) is described in this entry. No cognate antigen has been identified for it. No base-level quality is on record; no much larger clone is a single base apart. The reads were generated on an Illumina NovaSeq 6000. Using 5'RACE with constant-segment primers, TCRalpha and TCRbeta cDNA libraries were constructed, with sample barcodes and unique molecular identifiers added in the process. Trizol reagent was used to extract RNA from every sample. Amplification of the libraries took two PCR steps, and the second step added a second sample barcode plus Illumina TruSeq adapters. Sequencing of the libraries was done on an Illumina NovaSeq, producing 2 x 150 bp paired-end reads. For the original study's pipeline: With migec v1.2.7, reads were demultiplexed and then collapsed into UMI-guided consensus sequences. With mixcr v2.1.11, UMI consensuses were aligned to TRA and TRB V and J templates and assembled into clonotypes. Clonotypes were classified as expanded or contracted when called significant by both edgeR and NoisET, with noise models trained on biological replicates. edgeR calls used a false discovery rate-adjusted p below 0.01 and a log2 fold-change threshold of 1. PCA with hierarchical clustering of max-normalized trajectories of the 1000 most abundant clonotypes was used as exploratory dynamics analysis. Separately sequenced CD4+ and CD8+ repertoires were used to assign a CD4 or CD8 phenotype to each responding clone. The raw public reads went through TCRdb reprocessing: fastp at Q25, MiXCR clone calling, in-frame beta chains kept. Under each unique CDR3 protein, matching rows form one entry showing the most common genes and DNA. The V and J calls were not made by the authors but by TCRdb's processing. This sample has about 120,000 distinct CDR3 sequences in its table, and about 15% of those were observed once. Over 11% of the sample comes from the top ten.

From a lookup of the germline V gene, CDR1 and CDR2 are SQVTM and ANQGSEA. V drops 5 bases and J drops 7 bases, leaving 14 bases in between. The CDR3 goes from the cysteine to the phenylalanine over 13 residues. Only CDR3 DNA is held: 39 bases, read in frame from base 1. PBMCs were isolated by Ficoll-Paque density gradient centrifugation. The data are from a study of T-cell memory formation after mild COVID-19 (dated by TCRdb to about 2021). For the wider study: TCR sequence clusters from the two donors were largely donor specific. The cohort comprised two young, previously healthy adult volunteers, one female and one male. Longitudinal TCRalpha and TCRbeta repertoire sequencing tracked T-cell clones expanding and contracting after mild COVID-19 in a couple of donors. What the research found in general, with its limitations: The study included only a couple of mild cases, and larger cohorts that include severe cases with pre-infection samples were judged to be necessary. The detection of some responding clones in pre-infection memory suggests that pre-existing cross-reactive memory T cells joined the SARS-CoV-2 response. Clones contracting from day 15 to 85 had balanced CD4/CD8 phenotypes, while a second wave expanding from day 15 to 37 was biased towards CD4+. Contracting CD4+ clones turned up mainly in the CM and EM memory subsets, whereas EMRA was where CD8+ clones were enriched. Whether the second-wave clones peaking on day 37 were SARS-CoV-2 specific was not confirmed.

This clonotype was sampled from an adult woman who had mild COVID-19 (a few samples of this study predate the infection). The sample titles of this study are shuffled in the database, so cell type and time point are left out; the donor was told from shared clones. The chain uses TRBV29-1 and TRBJ2-2; the D gene is perhaps TRBD1, on 5 matching bases. Sequencing input: PBMCs or a T cell subset sorted from them (not recorded which). The CDR3 amino acid sequence is: CSVKAGNVGELFF. The bases are TGCAGCGTTAAAGCAGGGAACGTCGGGGAGCTGTTTTTT.